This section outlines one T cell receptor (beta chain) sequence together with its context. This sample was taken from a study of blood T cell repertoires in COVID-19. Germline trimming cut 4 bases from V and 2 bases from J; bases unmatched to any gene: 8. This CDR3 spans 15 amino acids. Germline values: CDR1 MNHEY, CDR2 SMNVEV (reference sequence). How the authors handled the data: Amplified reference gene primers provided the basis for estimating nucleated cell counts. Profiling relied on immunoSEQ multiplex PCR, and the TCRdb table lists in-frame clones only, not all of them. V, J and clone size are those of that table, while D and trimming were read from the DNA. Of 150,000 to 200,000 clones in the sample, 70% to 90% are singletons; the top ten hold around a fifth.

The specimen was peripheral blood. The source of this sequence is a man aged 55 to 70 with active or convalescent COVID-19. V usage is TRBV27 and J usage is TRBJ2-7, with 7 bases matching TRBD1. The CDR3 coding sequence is TGTGCCAGCAGTTCATCCGGGACAGCCACCTACGAGCAGTACTTC. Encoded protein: CASSSSGTATYEQYF.